This T cell receptor beta chain was obtained from a study of blood T cell repertoires in COVID-19. Data came from immunoSEQ multiplex PCR; TCRdb stores just in-frame clones and leaves some out. Among about 190,000 clones listed, 90% were seen once. The germline gives CDR1 KGHSH, CDR2 LQKENI. This CDR3 comprises 17 residues. Trimming at V came to 6 bases and at J to 0 bases, leaving 6 bases not matched to a gene. The chain links TRBV18 to TRBJ1-6; 9 nucleotides match TRBD1. This TCR was recovered from a man aged 45-65 years with acute or convalescent COVID-19. Material for sequencing was peripheral blood. The CDR3 here is CASSPGTGSSYNSPLHF. The CDR3 DNA sequence: TGTGCCAGCTCCCCCGGGACAGGGAGCTCCTATAATTCACCCCTCCACTTT.